This T cell receptor beta chain was captured in a study of blood T cell repertoires in COVID-19. Background on the study: Nucleic acid was either cDNA or gDNA, and it came from T cells, B-cell-depleted T cells, or PBMCs.

Germline-derived CDR1 and CDR2 are LGHNA and YNFKEQ. Trimming cost V 1 base and J 6 bases; bases outside gene matches: 5. The length of the CDR3 is 15 residues. Assay used: immunoSEQ multiplex PCR; TCRdb lists only in-frame clones, some missing. The sample holds 380,000 or so clones; 80% to 90% are singletons and the top ten take around 7.4%. V usage is TRBV4-2 and J usage is TRBJ1-1; 10 bases agree with TRBD1. Sequenced material: peripheral blood. The clonotype originates from a woman aged 60-75 years with COVID-19, enrolled during active disease. The CDR3 spells CASSQVGTGAPEAFF. CDR3 DNA: TGTGCCAGCAGCCAAGTGGGGACAGGGGCCCCTGAAGCTTTCTTT.